This is a list of T cell receptor beta chains from one sample in a study of blood T cell repertoires in COVID-19. Sequenced by immunoSEQ multiplex PCR; TCRdb stores in-frame clones only, minus some. The table shows about 230,000 clones, with roughly 88% occurring only once. Sequencing was done on a sample of PBMCs or T cells enriched from blood (not recorded which). The receptors come from a woman in her thirties or forties with acute COVID-19. Each CDR3 is given without its conserved first and last residue. Each record gives: V gene, J gene, CDR3 protein.

V gene: TRBV24-1
J gene: TRBJ2-2
CDR3 protein: ATSDRTSMGTGELF

V gene: TRBV9
J gene: TRBJ2-7
CDR3 protein: ASSVGDNPKHEQY

V gene: TRBV3-1/TRBV3-2
J gene: TRBJ1-6
CDR3 protein: ASSPPGGGYLH

V gene: TRBV3-1/TRBV3-2
J gene: TRBJ1-6
CDR3 protein: ASSQARTRTSPLH

V gene: TRBV7-9
J gene: TRBJ1-4
CDR3 protein: ASSVWTVSPNEKLF

V gene: TRBV27
J gene: TRBJ2-3
CDR3 protein: ASSIDRWDTQY

V gene: TRBV7-2
J gene: TRBJ1-1
CDR3 protein: ASSLDAGMNTEAF

V gene: TRBV9
J gene: TRBJ2-2
CDR3 protein: ASSSRTGTTGELF

V gene: TRBV5-1
J gene: TRBJ1-2
CDR3 protein: ASRGQGYHGYT

V gene: TRBV18
J gene: TRBJ1-1
CDR3 protein: ASSPQQDYEAF

V gene: TRBV4-1
J gene: TRBJ1-1
CDR3 protein: ASSQMGTGLNTEAF

V gene: TRBV9
J gene: TRBJ1-2
CDR3 protein: ASSGLRDRVGDGYT

V gene: TRBV6-2/TRBV6-3
J gene: TRBJ2-1
CDR3 protein: ASSYSPLGRYNEQF

V gene: TRBV7-9
J gene: TRBJ2-3
CDR3 protein: ASSLGGGRDTQY

V gene: TRBV18
J gene: TRBJ1-5
CDR3 protein: ASSIEVNQPQH

V gene: TRBV7-2
J gene: TRBJ1-3
CDR3 protein: ASSLDSTSGNTIY

V gene: TRBV2
J gene: TRBJ1-4
CDR3 protein: ASSENQGWIEKLF

V gene: TRBV9
J gene: TRBJ1-2
CDR3 protein: ASSATGTGGLLDGYT

V gene: TRBV6-5
J gene: TRBJ1-1
CDR3 protein: ASSYGGTGAEAF

V gene: TRBV7-2
J gene: TRBJ2-5
CDR3 protein: ASSKSGTAQKETQY

V gene: TRBV19
J gene: TRBJ1-3
CDR3 protein: ASSISPGSTIY

V gene: TRBV5-1
J gene: TRBJ2-5
CDR3 protein: ASTAQGRETQY

V gene: TRBV12-3/TRBV12-4
J gene: TRBJ1-1
CDR3 protein: ASSLQGNTEAF

V gene: TRBV7-2
J gene: TRBJ2-2
CDR3 protein: ASSLLLAPGELF

V gene: TRBV18
J gene: TRBJ1-4
CDR3 protein: ASSPTGTGSEKLF

V gene: TRBV10-1
J gene: TRBJ1-4
CDR3 protein: ASSSGQDREKLF

V gene: TRBV29-1
J gene: TRBJ2-1
CDR3 protein: SVLEFREQF

V gene: TRBV7-2
J gene: TRBJ1-3
CDR3 protein: ASSLATGAGNTIY

V gene: TRBV30
J gene: TRBJ1-5
CDR3 protein: AWSRAGVGNQPQH

V gene: TRBV6-5
J gene: TRBJ2-3
CDR3 protein: ASRAGTLTDTQY

V gene: TRBV14
J gene: TRBJ1-5
CDR3 protein: ASSARENQPQH

V gene: TRBV9
J gene: TRBJ2-2
CDR3 protein: ASSSPSSGRGNTGELF

V gene: TRBV18
J gene: TRBJ1-4
CDR3 protein: ASSPSLTGSNEKLF

V gene: TRBV9
J gene: TRBJ2-3
CDR3 protein: ASSVDRATDTQY

V gene: TRBV11-2
J gene: TRBJ2-4
CDR3 protein: ASSPDLSGIQY

V gene: TRBV18
J gene: TRBJ2-1
CDR3 protein: ASSPAGGRFNEQF

V gene: TRBV9
J gene: TRBJ2-3
CDR3 protein: ASSVGGSYTDTQY

V gene: TRBV2
J gene: TRBJ2-5
CDR3 protein: ASKYQANQETQY

V gene: TRBV6-4
J gene: TRBJ2-5
CDR3 protein: ASSEGTSAETQY